This TCR beta chain was obtained from a study of shared clonotypes between healthy human individuals. Findings and caveats of the study: Generation probability values for non-shared clonotypes were lower than those for clonotypes shared by all four donors.

Turning to this clone: Its antigen is not identified.

Trimming removed 3 bases from V and 0 bases from J, with 16 bases in between. Germline V CDR1 and CDR2: SGHRS, YFSETQ. This CDR3 region has 18 residues. Clones were read by immunoSEQ multiplex PCR, and TCRdb kept only the in-frame ones, dropping some. This repertoire shows a few million clones, just under 95% found once; its top ten account for more than 0.35%. Sequencing was done on a sample of naive CD4+ T cells from PBMCs. Subset defined: CD45RA+ positively selected. The sequence was collected from a man aged 18 to 35 in good health. Some clones in this sample may be carry-over from other donors' samples. J is TRBJ2-6 and V is TRBV5-1, with D perhaps TRBD1 (5 bases). The DNA of the CDR3 is TGCGCCAGCAGCTCGCCCCTCACAGGAAACTCTGGGGCCAACGTCCTGACTTTC. It encodes CASSSPLTGNSGANVLTF.